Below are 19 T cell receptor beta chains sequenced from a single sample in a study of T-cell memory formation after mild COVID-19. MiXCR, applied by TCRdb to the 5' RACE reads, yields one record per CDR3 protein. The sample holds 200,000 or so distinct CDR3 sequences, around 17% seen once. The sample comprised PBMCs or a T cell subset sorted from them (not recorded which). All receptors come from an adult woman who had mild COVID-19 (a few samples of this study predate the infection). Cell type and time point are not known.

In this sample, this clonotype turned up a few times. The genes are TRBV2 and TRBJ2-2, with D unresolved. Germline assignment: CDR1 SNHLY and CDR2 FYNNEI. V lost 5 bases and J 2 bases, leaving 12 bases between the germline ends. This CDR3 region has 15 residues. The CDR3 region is CASSLAATNTGELFF. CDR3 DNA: TGTGCCAGCAGTTTAGCCGCGACAAACACCGGGGAGCTGTTTTTT.

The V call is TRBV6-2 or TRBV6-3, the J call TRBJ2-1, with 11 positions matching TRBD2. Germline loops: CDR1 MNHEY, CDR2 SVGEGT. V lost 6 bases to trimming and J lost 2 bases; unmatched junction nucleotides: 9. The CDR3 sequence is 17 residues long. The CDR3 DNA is TGTGCCAGCAGCCTTCGACTAGCGGGAAGGACCTACAATGAGCAGTTCTTC. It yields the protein CASSLRLAGRTYNEQFF.

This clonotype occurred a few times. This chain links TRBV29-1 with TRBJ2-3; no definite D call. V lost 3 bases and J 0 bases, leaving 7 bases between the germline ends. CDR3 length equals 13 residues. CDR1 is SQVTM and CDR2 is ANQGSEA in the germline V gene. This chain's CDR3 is CSVERLSTDTQYF. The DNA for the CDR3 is TGCAGCGTTGAGCGACTTAGCACAGATACGCAGTATTTT.

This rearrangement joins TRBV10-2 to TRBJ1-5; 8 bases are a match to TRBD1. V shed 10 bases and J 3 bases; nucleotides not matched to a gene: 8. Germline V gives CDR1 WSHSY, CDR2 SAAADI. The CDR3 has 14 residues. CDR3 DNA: TGCGCCACCCTATCTCAGGGGGCCAATCAGCCCCAGCATTTT. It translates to CATLSQGANQPQHF.

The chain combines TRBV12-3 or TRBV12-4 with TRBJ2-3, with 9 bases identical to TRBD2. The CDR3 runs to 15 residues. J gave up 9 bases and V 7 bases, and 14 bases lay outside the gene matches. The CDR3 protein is CASTPDPLLAGTQYF. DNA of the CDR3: TGTGCCAGCACCCCTGACCCCCTCCTAGCGGGGACGCAGTATTTT.

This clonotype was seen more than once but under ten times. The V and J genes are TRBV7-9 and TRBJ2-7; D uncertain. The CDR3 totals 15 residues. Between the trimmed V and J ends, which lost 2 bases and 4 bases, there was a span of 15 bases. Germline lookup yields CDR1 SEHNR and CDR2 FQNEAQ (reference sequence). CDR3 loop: CASSLSDGGGYEQYF. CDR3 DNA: TGTGCCAGCAGCTTATCCGACGGTGGCGGTTACGAGCAGTACTTC.

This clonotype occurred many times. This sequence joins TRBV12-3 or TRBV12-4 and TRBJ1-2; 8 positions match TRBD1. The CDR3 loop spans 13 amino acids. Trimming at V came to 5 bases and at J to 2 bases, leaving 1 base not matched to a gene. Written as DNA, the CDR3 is TGTGCCAGCAGTAGGACAGGGAACTATGGCTACACCTTC. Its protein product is CASSRTGNYGYTF.

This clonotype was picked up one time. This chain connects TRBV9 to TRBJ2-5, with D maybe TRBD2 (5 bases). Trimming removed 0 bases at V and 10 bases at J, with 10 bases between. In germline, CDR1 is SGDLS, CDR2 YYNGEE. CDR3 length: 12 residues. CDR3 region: CASSVGERRQYF. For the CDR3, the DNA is TGTGCCAGCAGCGTAGGGGAGCGGCGCCAGTACTTC.

The CDR3 sequence is CASTLGPHGTDTQYF. For the CDR3, the DNA is TGTGCCAGCACCCTAGGGCCCCATGGAACAGATACGCAGTATTTT. This sequence joins TRBV27 and TRBJ2-3; no reliable D call. CDR1 and CDR2 (germline): MNHEY, SMNVEV (reference sequence). Trimming removed 7 bases from V and 3 bases from J, with 17 bases in between. There are 15 residues in the CDR3.

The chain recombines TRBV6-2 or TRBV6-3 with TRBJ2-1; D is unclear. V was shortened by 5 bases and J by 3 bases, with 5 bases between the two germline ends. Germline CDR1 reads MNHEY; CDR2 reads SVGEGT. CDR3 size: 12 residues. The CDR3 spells CASSARYNEQFF. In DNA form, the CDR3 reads TGTGCCAGCAGTGCCCGCTACAATGAGCAGTTCTTC.

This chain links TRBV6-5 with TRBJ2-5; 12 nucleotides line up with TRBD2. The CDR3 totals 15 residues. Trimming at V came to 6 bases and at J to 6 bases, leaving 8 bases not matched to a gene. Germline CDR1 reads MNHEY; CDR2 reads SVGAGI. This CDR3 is CASRWTSGMGKTQYF. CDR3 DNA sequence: TGTGCCAGCAGGTGGACTAGCGGGATGGGCAAGACCCAGTACTTC.

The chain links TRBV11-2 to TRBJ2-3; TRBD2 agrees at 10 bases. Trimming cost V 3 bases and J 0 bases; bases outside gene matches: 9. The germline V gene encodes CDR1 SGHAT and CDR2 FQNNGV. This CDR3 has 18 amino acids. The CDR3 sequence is CASSFRISGGASTDTQYF. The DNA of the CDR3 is TGTGCCAGCAGCTTTCGGATCAGCGGGGGGGCTAGCACAGATACGCAGTATTTT.

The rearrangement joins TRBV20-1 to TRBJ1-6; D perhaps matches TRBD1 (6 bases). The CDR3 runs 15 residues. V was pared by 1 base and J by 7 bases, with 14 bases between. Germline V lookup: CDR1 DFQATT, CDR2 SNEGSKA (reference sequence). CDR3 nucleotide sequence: TGCAGTGCTAGAGTTGTTAACAGGGCCAATTCACCCCTCCACTTT. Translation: CSARVVNRANSPLHF.

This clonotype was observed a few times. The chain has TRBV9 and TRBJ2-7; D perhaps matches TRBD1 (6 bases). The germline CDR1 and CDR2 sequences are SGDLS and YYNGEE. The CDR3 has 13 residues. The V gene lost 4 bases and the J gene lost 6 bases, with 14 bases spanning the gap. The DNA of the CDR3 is TGTGCCAGCAGCTTTCGACAGGCCAGCGAGCAGTACTTC. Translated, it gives CASSFRQASEQYF.

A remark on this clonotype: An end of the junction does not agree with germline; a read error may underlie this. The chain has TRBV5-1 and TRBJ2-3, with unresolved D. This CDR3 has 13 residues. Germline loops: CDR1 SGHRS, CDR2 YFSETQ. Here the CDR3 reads CASSETPGDTQYF. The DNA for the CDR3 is TGCGCTAGCAGCGAGACGCCGGGAGATACGCAGTATTTT.

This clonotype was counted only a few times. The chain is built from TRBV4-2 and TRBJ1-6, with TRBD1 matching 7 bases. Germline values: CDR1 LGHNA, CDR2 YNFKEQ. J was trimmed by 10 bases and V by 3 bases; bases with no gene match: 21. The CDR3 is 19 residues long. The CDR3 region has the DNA TGTGCCAGCAGCCACCCATCCCGACAGGGATCAGGGCTAGGGTCACCCCTCCACTTT. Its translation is CASSHPSRQGSGLGSPLHF.

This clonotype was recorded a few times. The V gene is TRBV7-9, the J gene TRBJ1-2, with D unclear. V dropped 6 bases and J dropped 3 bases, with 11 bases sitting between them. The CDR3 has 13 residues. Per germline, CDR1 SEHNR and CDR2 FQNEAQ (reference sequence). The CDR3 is CASRTDGYYGYTF. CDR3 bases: TGTGCCAGCAGGACCGACGGATACTATGGCTACACCTTC.

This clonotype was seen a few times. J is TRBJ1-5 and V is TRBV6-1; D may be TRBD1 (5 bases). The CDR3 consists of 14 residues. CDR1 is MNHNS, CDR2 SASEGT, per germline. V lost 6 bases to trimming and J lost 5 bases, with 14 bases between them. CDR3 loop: CASRPGANHQPQHF. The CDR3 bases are TGTGCCAGCAGACCCGGGGCCAACCATCAGCCCCAGCATTTT.

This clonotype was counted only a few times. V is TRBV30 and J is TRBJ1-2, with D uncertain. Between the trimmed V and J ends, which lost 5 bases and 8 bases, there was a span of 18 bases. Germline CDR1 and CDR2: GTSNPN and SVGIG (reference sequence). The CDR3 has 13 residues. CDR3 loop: CAWGKKGIEGYTF. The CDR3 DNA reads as TGTGCCTGGGGGAAGAAAGGGATAGAAGGCTACACCTTC.